This passage covers 14 T cell receptor beta chains from one sample sequenced in a study of response to subunit inactivated influenza vaccine. TCRdb redid the calling of the RT-PCR reads with MiXCR, one entry per CDR3 protein. The sample has more than 200,000 distinct CDR3 sequences, more than 9% seen once. The sequences come from non-naive T cells sorted from PBMCs, collected less than 15 days before vaccination. The receptors were gathered from a man aged 50-59 years who received an inactivated influenza vaccine.

The gene calls are TRBV7-2 and TRBJ1-5; a weak D match, TRBD1 (6 bases). The V gene's germline CDR1 is SGHTA and CDR2 FQGNSA. The CDR3 is made up of 16 amino acids. Trimming removed 1 base from V and 4 bases from J, with 14 bases in between. The CDR3 nucleotides are TGTGCCAGCAGCTTAGTAGTTAGAACAGGGAATCAGCCCCAGCATTTT. Translation gives CASSLVVRTGNQPQHF.

This clonotype was recorded at least ten times. The chain carries TRBV7-8 and TRBJ2-5, with D possibly being TRBD1 (6 bases). Germline lookup yields CDR1 SGHVS and CDR2 FQNEAQ. The CDR3 has 16 amino acids. V was shortened by 1 base and J by 1 base, with 13 bases between the two germline ends. This chain's CDR3 is CASSLGYTGSQETQYF. The CDR3 bases are TGTGCCAGCAGCTTAGGATATACAGGGAGCCAAGAGACCCAGTACTTC.

CDR3 bases: TGTGCCACCAGCAGAGACAGGGGGCGATTTATGGGCACAGATACGCAGTATTTT. It encodes CATSRDRGRFMGTDTQYF. The genes are TRBV15 and TRBJ2-3; 8 bases are a match to TRBD1. V shed 0 bases, J shed 1 base, and the junction held 9 bases outside the gene matches. The CDR3 sequence is 18 residues long. Germline CDR1 LNHNV, CDR2 YYDKDF (reference sequence).

This clonotype was detected only a few times. This sequence joins TRBV7-8 and TRBJ2-3; tentatively, D is TRBD2 (5 bases). The germline V gene has CDR1 SGHVS and CDR2 FQNEAQ. CDR3 length: 16 residues. V lost 5 bases and J 6 bases, leaving 21 bases between the germline ends. The chain's CDR3 is CASSLQTPRAYDTQYF. The CDR3 nucleotides are TGTGCCAGCAGCCTCCAGACCCCGCGGGCGTACGATACGCAGTATTTT.

This clonotype was found a few times. This chain joins TRBV20-1 and TRBJ2-7, with 7 positions matching TRBD1. The CDR3 loop spans 17 amino acids. Germline assignment: CDR1 DFQATT and CDR2 SNEGSKA (reference sequence). V lost 0 bases to trimming and J lost 1 base; unmatched junction nucleotides: 12. The CDR3 DNA follows: TGCAGTGCTAGAGAGCCCTTTCTGGACAGGTCGTCCTACGAGCAGTACTTC. Residues: CSAREPFLDRSSYEQYF.

The CDR3 loop is CASSLSAKNIQYF. DNA for the CDR3: TGTGCCAGCAGTTTGTCAGCCAAAAACATTCAGTACTTC. The chain joins TRBV6-2 or TRBV6-3 to TRBJ2-4, with no clear D. CDR1 is MNHEY, CDR2 SVGEGT, per germline. This CDR3 spans 13 amino acids. V was pared by 4 bases and J by 0 bases, with 4 bases between.

There are a few counts of this clonotype. This chain joins TRBV24-1 and TRBJ2-5, with D hard to call. Trimming shortened V by 6 bases and J by 5 bases, and 6 bases separated the two germline ends. Germline V gives CDR1 KGHDR, CDR2 SFDVKD. The CDR3 consists of 11 residues. CDR3 nucleotide sequence: TGTGCCACCAGTTTTGGCGAGACCCAGTACTTC. It specifies CATSFGETQYF.

This clonotype showed up many times. The CDR3 nucleotides are TGTGCCAGCAGCTTAATGGGAAACCTGGGCGGGGAGCTGTTTTTT. Encoded protein: CASSLMGNLGGELFF. This chain uses TRBV7-3 with TRBJ2-2, with D unresolved. V lost 1 base and J lost 7, with 13 bases in between. Germline assignment: CDR1 SGHTA and CDR2 FQGTGA. The CDR3 extends over 15 amino acids.

The genes are TRBV11-2 and TRBJ2-1; TRBD2 agrees at 11 bases. There are 16 residues in the CDR3. The germline CDR1 and CDR2 sequences are SGHAT and FQNNGV. Unmatched junction bases numbered 15, after V lost 5 bases and J lost 12 bases. CDR3 coding DNA: TGTGCCAGCAGCCCTCCCGGGACTAGCGGCATCCAGGGGCAGTTCTTC. As protein: CASSPPGTSGIQGQFF.

This clonotype was recorded a few times. The J gene is TRBJ2-7, the V gene TRBV7-2; 11 nucleotides align to TRBD2. Trimming took 2 bases from V and 3 from J; bases not matched to a gene: 6. The CDR3 is 16 residues long. The germline V gene encodes CDR1 SGHTA and CDR2 FQGNSA. CDR3 region: CASSLQGTSGHYEQYF. CDR3 nucleotide sequence: TGTGCCAGCAGCTTACAAGGGACTAGCGGACACTACGAGCAGTACTTC.

This clonotype was counted many times. The V call is TRBV12-3 or TRBV12-4, the J call TRBJ1-2; D is undetermined. V was pared by 5 bases and J by 8 bases, with 12 bases between. The CDR3 has 12 residues. CDR3 DNA sequence: TGTGCCAGCAGTCCACCTCACGGGGGCTACACCTTC. It yields the protein CASSPPHGGYTF.

This clonotype was picked up a small number of times. The chain links TRBV6-1 to TRBJ2-5, with TRBD2 matching 11 bases. Trimming cost V 5 bases and J 0 bases; bases outside gene matches: 5. This CDR3 region has 16 residues. Germline V gene data show CDR1 as MNHNS and CDR2 as SASEGT. The CDR3, as DNA: TGTGCCAGCAGTCCCTTAGCGGGAGGGTACCAAGAGACCCAGTACTTC. It codes for CASSPLAGGYQETQYF.

This clonotype was seen a few times. The chain has TRBV6-5 and TRBJ1-6, with D unresolved. Germline CDR1 MNHEY, CDR2 SVGAGI. V dropped 2 bases and J dropped 6 bases, with 14 bases sitting between them. There are 16 residues in the CDR3. The CDR3 DNA reads as TGTGCCAGCAGTTACCAGTTGGGGAGGTTTAATTCACCCCTCCACTTT. Amino acids: CASSYQLGRFNSPLHF.

V is TRBV6-5 and J is TRBJ2-3, with D perhaps being TRBD1 or TRBD2 (5 bases each). There are 12 residues in the CDR3. Germline values: CDR1 MNHEY, CDR2 SVGAGI. Trimming took off 4 bases at V and 13 bases at J, with 15 bases between the two ends. CDR3 DNA: TGTGCCAGCAGTTCCGCCGGGACCGAGGAGTATTTT. Encoded protein: CASSSAGTEEYF.